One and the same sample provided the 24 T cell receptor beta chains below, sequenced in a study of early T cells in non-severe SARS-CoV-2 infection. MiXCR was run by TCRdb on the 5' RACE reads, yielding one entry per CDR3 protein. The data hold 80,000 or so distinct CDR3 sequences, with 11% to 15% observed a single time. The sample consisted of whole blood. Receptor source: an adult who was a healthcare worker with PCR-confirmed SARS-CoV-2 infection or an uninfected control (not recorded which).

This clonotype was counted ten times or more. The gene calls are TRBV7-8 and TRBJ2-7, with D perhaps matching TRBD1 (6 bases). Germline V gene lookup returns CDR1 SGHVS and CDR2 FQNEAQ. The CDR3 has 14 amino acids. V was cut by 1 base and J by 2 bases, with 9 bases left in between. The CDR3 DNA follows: TGTGCCAGCAGCTTAGGGGACATAGCCTACGAGCAGTACTTC. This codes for CASSLGDIAYEQYF.

In DNA, the CDR3 is TGTGCCAGCAGCTTAGAAGCGGGAGCGAAGACCCAGTACTTC. Its translation: CASSLEAGAKTQYF. The chain couples TRBV11-3 to TRBJ2-5, with 8 bases lining up with TRBD2. This CDR3 comprises 14 residues. With V trimmed by 0 bases and J by 6 bases, 3 bases remained unmatched. Germline-derived CDR1 and CDR2 are SGHNT and YENEEA. The full variable domain, with the rest looked up from reference TRBV11-3 and TRBJ2-5, is EAGVVQSPRYKIIEKKQPVAFWCNPISGHNTLYWYLQNLGQGPELLIRYENEEAVDDSQLPKDRFSAERLKGVDSTLKIQPAELGDSAVYLCASSLEAGAKTQYFGPGTRLLVL.

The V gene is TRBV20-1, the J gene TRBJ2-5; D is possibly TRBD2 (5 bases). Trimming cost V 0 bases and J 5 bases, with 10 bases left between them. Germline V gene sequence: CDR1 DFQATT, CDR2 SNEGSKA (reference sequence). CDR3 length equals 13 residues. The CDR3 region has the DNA TGCAGTGCTAGAGATCAGGAGCGGGAGACCCAGTACTTC. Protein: CSARDQERETQYF.

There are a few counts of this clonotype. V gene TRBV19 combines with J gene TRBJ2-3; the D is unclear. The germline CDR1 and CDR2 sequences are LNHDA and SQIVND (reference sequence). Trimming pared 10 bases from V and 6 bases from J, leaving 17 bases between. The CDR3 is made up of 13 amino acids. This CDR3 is CATTGLLTDTQYF. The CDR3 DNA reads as TGTGCCACCACCGGGCTACTCACGGATACGCAGTATTTT.

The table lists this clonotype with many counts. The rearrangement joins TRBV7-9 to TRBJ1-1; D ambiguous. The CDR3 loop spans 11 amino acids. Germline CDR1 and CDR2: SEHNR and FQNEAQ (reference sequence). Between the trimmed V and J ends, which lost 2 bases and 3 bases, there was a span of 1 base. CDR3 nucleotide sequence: TGTGCCAGCAGCTTATACACTGAAGCTTTCTTT. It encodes CASSLYTEAFF. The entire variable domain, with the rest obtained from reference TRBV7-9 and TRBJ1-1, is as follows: DTGVSQNPRHKITKRGQNVTFRCDPISEHNRLYWYRQTLGQGPEFLTYFQNEAQLEKSRLLSDRFSAERPKGSFSTLEIQRTEQGDSAMYLCASSLYTEAFFGQGTRLTVV.

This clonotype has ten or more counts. The CDR3 loop is CASSQGLAGQNIQYF. CDR3 in DNA: TGTGCCAGCAGCCAAGGACTAGCGGGGCAAAACATTCAGTACTTC. The V call is TRBV14, the J call TRBJ2-4; 11 bases are a match to TRBD2. The CDR3 length is 15 residues. CDR1 and CDR2 from the germline V gene are SGHDN and FVKESK. V was pared by 1 base and J by 5 bases, with 1 base of the junction left unmatched.

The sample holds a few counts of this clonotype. The chain's CDR3 is CAWRRAVSEKLFF. The CDR3 bases are TGTGCCTGGAGACGGGCAGTGAGTGAAAAACTGTTTTTT. The chain uses TRBV30 and TRBJ1-4; D is ambiguous. CDR1 is GTSNPN, CDR2 SVGIG, per germline (reference sequence). The germline V and J ends were trimmed by 3 bases and 7 bases, with 12 bases remaining between them. The CDR3 spans 13 residues.

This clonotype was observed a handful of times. The CDR3 DNA reads as TGTGCTAGTGGTTTGACCCGGACAGGATTAGGTAATTCACCCCTCCACTTT. The encoded protein is CASGLTRTGLGNSPLHF. The chain uses TRBV12-5 and TRBJ1-6, with 7 positions matching TRBD1. Germline V CDR1 and CDR2: LGHNT, FRNRAP. The CDR3 runs 17 residues. V dropped 2 bases and J dropped 6; count of bases not matched to a gene: 10.

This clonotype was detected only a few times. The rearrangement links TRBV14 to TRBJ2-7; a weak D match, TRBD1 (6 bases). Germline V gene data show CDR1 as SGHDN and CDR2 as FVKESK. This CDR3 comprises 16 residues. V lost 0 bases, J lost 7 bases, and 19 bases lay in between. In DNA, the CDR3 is TGTGCCAGCAGCCAAGATCTGTTTTTACAGGGTCGGGAGCAGTACTTC. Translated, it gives CASSQDLFLQGREQYF.

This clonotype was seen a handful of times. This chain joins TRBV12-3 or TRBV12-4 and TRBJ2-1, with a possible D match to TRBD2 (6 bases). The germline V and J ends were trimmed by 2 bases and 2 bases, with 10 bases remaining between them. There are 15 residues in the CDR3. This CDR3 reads CASSLRDSPYNEQFF. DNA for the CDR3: TGTGCCAGCAGTTTAAGGGACTCCCCCTACAATGAGCAGTTCTTC.

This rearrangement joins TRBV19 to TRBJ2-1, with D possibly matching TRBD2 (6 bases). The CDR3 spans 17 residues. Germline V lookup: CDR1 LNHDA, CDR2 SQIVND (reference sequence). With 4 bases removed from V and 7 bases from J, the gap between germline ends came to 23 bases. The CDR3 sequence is CASSKSQLAPRWNEQFF. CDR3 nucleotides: TGTGCCAGTAGTAAGTCCCAACTAGCCCCCAGGTGGAATGAGCAGTTCTTC.

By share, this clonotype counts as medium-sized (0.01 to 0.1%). Here the CDR3 reads CASSLGLPGGEQFF. For the CDR3, the DNA is TGTGCCAGCAGCTTAGGACTCCCGGGCGGAGAGCAGTTCTTC. The rearrangement uses TRBV5-6 and TRBJ2-1, with D perhaps matching TRBD2 (5 bases). V was trimmed by 2 bases and J by 10 bases, leaving 16 bases between them. The CDR3 spans 14 residues. CDR1 SGHDT and CDR2 YYEEEE come from the germline V gene.

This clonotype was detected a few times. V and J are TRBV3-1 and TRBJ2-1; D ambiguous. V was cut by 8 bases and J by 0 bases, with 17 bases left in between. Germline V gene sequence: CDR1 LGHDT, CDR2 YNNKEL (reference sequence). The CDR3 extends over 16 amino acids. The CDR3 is CASVSGSPRSYNEQFF. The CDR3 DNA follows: TGTGCCAGCGTATCGGGCAGCCCCCGCTCCTACAATGAGCAGTTCTTC.

The CDR3 nucleotides read TGTGCCAGCAGCCGCGGACTAGCGGGGACATACAATGAGCAGTTCTTC. Translation: CASSRGLAGTYNEQFF. V gene TRBV5-4 combines with J gene TRBJ2-1, with 12 bases matching TRBD2. CDR1 is SGHNT, CDR2 YYREEE, per germline (reference sequence). This CDR3 is 16 amino acids long. Losses at the gene ends were 4 bases for V and 4 bases for J; bases not matched to a gene: 6. The complete variable domain, with remaining parts taken from reference TRBV5-4 and TRBJ2-1, reads ETGVTQSPTHLIKTRGQQVTLRCSSQSGHNTVSWYQQALGQGPQFIFQYYREEENGRGNFPPRFSGLQFPNYSSELNVNALELDDSALYLCASSRGLAGTYNEQFFGPGTRLTVL.

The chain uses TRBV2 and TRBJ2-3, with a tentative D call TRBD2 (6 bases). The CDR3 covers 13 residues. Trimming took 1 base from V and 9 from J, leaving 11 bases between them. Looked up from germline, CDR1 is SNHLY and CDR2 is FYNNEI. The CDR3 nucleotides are TGTGCCAGCAGTGAAGTCAGCGGACTAACGCAGTATTTT. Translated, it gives CASSEVSGLTQYF.

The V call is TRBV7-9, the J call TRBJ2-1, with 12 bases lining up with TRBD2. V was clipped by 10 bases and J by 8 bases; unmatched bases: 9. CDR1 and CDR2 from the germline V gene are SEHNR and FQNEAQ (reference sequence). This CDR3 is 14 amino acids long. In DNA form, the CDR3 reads TGTGCCATGACGGCTAGCGGGGGGGCCCATGAGCAGTTCTTC. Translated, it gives CAMTASGGAHEQFF.

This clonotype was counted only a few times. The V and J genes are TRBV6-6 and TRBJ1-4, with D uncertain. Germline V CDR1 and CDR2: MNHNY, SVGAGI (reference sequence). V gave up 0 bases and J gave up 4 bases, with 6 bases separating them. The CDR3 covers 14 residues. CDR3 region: CASSYSKGNEKLFF. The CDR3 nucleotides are TGTGCCAGCAGTTACTCGAAGGGTAATGAAAAACTGTTTTTT.

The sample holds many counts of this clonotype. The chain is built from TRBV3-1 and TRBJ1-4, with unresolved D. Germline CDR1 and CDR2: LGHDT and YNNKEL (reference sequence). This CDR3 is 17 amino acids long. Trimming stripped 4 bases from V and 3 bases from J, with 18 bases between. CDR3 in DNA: TGTGCCAGCAGCCTAGGACCAGATCCTGTAGCTAATGAAAAACTGTTTTTT. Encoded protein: CASSLGPDPVANEKLFF.

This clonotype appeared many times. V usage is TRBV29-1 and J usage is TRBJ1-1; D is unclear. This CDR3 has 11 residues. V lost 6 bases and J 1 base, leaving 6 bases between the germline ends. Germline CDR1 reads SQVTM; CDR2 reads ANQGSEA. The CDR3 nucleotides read TGCAGCGTGCTGACGAACACTGAAGCTTTCTTT. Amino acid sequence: CSVLTNTEAFF.

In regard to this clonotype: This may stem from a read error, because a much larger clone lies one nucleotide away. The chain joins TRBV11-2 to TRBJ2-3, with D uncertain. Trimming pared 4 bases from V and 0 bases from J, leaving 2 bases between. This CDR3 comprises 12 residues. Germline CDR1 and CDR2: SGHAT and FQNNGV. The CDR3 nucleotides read TGTGCCAGCAGCTGGAGCACAGATACGCAGTATTTT. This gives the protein CASSWSTDTQYF.

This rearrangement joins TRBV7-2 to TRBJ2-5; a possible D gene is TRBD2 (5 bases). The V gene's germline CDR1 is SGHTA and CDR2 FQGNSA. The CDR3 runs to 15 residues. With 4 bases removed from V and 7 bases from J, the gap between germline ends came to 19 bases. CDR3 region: CASSSTGRGGGTQYF. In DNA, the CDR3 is TGTGCCAGCAGCTCAACGGGGAGAGGTGGTGGGACCCAGTACTTC.

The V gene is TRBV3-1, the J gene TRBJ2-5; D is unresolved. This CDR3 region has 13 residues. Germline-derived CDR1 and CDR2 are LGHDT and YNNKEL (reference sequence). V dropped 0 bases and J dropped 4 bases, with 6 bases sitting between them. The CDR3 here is CASSQDRRETQYF. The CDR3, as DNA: TGTGCCAGCAGCCAAGATCGTAGAGAGACCCAGTACTTC.

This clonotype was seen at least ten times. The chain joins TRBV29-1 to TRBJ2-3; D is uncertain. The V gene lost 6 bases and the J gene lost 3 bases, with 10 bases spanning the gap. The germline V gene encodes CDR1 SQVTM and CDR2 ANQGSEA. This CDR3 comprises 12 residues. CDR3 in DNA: TGCAGCGTCCACGTAATTACAGATACGCAGTATTTT. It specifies CSVHVITDTQYF.

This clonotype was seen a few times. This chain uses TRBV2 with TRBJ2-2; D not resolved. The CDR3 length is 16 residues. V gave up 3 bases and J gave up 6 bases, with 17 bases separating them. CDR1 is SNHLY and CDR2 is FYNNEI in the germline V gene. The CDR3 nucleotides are TGTGCCAGCAGTGACCCCGCTTTAGGGTTCCCCGGGGAGCTGTTTTTT. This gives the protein CASSDPALGFPGELFF.